This T cell receptor beta chain was recovered during a study of cytomegalovirus exposure and HLA in healthy donors. Study in general: Unique TCR beta sequences numbering about 100 million came from about 180 million T cells in an earlier analysis.

Findings and caveats of the study: A later analysis found common viral pathogens apparently linked to several of the most significant clusters. Usually a TCR sequence was rare, but some public TCRs were found in many donors.

Germline V lookup: CDR1 SNHLY, CDR2 FYNNEI. Trimming took 3 bases from V and 8 from J, leaving 22 bases between them. This CDR3 has 17 residues. This clone was seen once. Antigen specificity is unknown. The PCR was carried out with 60 Vbeta primers and 13 Jbeta primers. Clones were read by immunoSEQ multiplex PCR, and TCRdb kept only the in-frame ones, dropping some. The sample lists 130,000 or so clones; roughly 82% were seen once. The chain couples TRBV2 to TRBJ1-4; possibly TRBD1 for D (5 bases). Sequencing used PBMCs. The TCR sequence derives from a woman between 18 and 29 years old in good health and CMV-seropositive. This CDR3 reads CASSDRGGSEKEEKLFF. CDR3 in DNA: TGTGCCAGCAGTGACCGGGGGGGGAGTGAAAAAGAGGAAAAACTGTTTTTT. Variable domain in full (rest from reference TRBV2 and TRBJ1-4): EPEVTQTPSHQVTQMGQEVILRCVPISNHLYFYWYRQILGQKVEFLVSFYNNEISEKSEIFDDQFSVERPDGSNFTLKIRSTKLEDSAMYFCASSDRGGSEKEEKLFFGSGTQLSVL.